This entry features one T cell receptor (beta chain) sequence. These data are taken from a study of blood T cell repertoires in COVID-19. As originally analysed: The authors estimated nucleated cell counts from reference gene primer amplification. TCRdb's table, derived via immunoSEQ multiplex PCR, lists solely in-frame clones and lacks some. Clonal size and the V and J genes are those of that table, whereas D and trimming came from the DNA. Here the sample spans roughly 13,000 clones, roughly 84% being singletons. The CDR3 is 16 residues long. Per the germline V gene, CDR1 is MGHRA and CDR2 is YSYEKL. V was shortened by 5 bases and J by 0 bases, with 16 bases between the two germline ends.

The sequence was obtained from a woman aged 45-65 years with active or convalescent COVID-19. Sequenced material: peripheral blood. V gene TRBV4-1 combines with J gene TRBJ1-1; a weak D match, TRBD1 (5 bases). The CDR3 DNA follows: TGCGCCAGCAGCGGGATCCTAGACAGATTGAACACTGAAGCTTTCTTT. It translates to CASSGILDRLNTEAFF.